Given below is one T cell receptor (beta chain) in context. TCRdb's table, derived via immunoSEQ multiplex PCR, lists solely in-frame clones and lacks some. The top ten hold roughly 12% of the sample, which has about 130,000 clones, over 75% seen once. CDR3 size: 17 residues. Trimming at V came to 0 bases and at J to 4 bases, leaving 4 bases not matched to a gene. CDR1 is SGHRS, CDR2 YFSETQ, per germline. This sample stems from a study of blood T cell repertoires in COVID-19. The origin of this receptor is a man between 60 and 75 years old with acute or convalescent COVID-19. Source material: peripheral blood. The chain is built from TRBV5-1 and TRBJ2-6; the match to TRBD1 covers 10 bases. For the CDR3, the DNA is TGCGCCAGCAGCTTGGGACAGGGGGCAGGAGGGGCCAACGTCCTGACTTTC. It codes for CASSLGQGAGGANVLTF.